The present T cell receptor beta chain was sequenced within a study of early T cells in non-severe SARS-CoV-2 infection. Via MiXCR, TCRdb re-called the 5' RACE reads, giving one row per CDR3 protein. The sample holds roughly 61,000 distinct CDR3 sequences; over 10% are singletons and the top ten take about 9.3%. The germline CDR1 and CDR2 sequences are SQVTM and ANQGSEA. The CDR3 runs to 13 residues. Deletions cut 4 bases from V and 3 bases from J, with 12 bases between. At least ten counts were recorded for this clonotype. The receptor was derived from an adult who was a healthcare worker with PCR-confirmed SARS-CoV-2 infection or an uninfected control (not recorded which). The chain couples TRBV29-1 to TRBJ1-1; TRBD1 might be the D (5 bases). The sequences come from whole blood, collected at baseline. CDR3 sequence (DNA): TGCAGCGTTGTGGGGGGAGGTGACACTGAAGCTTTCTTT. It is translated as CSVVGGGDTEAFF. The full variable domain, rest sourced from reference TRBV29-1 and TRBJ1-1, is SAVISQKPSRDICQRGTSLTIQCQVDSQVTMMFWYRQQPGQSLTLIATANQGSEATYESGFVIDKFPISRPNLTFSTLTVSNMSPEDSSIYLCSVVGGGDTEAFFGQGTRLTVV.